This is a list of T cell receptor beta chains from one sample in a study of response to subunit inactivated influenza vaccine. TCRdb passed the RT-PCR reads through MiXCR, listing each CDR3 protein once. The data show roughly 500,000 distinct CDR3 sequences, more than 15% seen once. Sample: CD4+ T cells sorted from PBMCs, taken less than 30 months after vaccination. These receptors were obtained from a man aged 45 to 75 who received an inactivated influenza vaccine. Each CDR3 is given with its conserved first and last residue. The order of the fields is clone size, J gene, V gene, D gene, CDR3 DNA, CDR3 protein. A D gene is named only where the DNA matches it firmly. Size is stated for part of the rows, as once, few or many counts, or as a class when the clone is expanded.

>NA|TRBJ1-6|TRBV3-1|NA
TGTGCCAGCAGCCAAGAGCGAGAGTCTTCACCCCTCCACTTT
CASSQERESSPLHF
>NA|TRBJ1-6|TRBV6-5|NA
TGTGCCAGCGGTTACAGAGAATTATCACCCCTCCACTTT
CASGYRELSPLHF
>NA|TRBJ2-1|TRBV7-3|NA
TGTGCCAGCAGCCCAGGGGCAGGGGCCTACAATGAGCAGTTCTTC
CASSPGAGAYNEQFF
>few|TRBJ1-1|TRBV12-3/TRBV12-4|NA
TGTGCCAGCAGTTTTAAGGCAGGGGTAACTGAAGCTTTCTTT
CASSFKAGVTEAFF
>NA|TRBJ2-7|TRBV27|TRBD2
TGTGCCAGCAGTTTGAGCGGGGCCGGCGGGGAGCAGTACTTC
CASSLSGAGGEQYF
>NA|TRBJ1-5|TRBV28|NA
TGTGCCAGCAGTTTGAGGGCTCAGCCCCAGCATTTT
CASSLRAQPQHF
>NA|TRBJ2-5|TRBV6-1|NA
TGTGCCAGCAGGGCCCGAGGCGCAGAGACCCAGTACTTC
CASRARGAETQYF
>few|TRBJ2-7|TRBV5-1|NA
TGCGCCAGCAGACAGGAATCGTCCTACGAGCAGTACTTC
CASRQESSYEQYF
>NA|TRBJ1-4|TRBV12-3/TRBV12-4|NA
TGTGCCAGCAGTTTATTTGAGGAACTGTTTTTT
CASSLFEELFF
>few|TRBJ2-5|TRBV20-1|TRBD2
TGCAGTGCTAGCCCGGGGGGCCAAGAGACCCAGTACTTC
CSASPGGQETQYF
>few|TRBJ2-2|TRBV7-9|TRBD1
TGTGCCAGCAGCTCTTCCGGGACAGGGAGCATCGGGGAGCTGTTTTTT
CASSSSGTGSIGELFF
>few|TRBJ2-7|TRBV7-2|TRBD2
TGTGCCAGCAGCCTTGGCGCGGCGGGAGTTCTCTCCTACGAGCAGTACTTC
CASSLGAAGVLSYEQYF
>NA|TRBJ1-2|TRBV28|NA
TGTGCCAGCTCGCAGGTTTATGGCTACACCTTC
CASSQVYGYTF
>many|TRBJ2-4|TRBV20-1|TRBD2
TGCAGTGCTAGAGGAAAAGCGGGAAGTGAAAACATTCAGTACTTC
CSARGKAGSENIQYF
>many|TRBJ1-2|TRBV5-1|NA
TGCGCCAGCAGCCGGGGAACTAACCCTGGCTACACCTTC
CASSRGTNPGYTF
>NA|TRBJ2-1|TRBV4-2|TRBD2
TGTGCCAGCAGCCAAGATGTTGCGGGAGGTGGCAATGAGCAGTTCTTC
CASSQDVAGGGNEQFF